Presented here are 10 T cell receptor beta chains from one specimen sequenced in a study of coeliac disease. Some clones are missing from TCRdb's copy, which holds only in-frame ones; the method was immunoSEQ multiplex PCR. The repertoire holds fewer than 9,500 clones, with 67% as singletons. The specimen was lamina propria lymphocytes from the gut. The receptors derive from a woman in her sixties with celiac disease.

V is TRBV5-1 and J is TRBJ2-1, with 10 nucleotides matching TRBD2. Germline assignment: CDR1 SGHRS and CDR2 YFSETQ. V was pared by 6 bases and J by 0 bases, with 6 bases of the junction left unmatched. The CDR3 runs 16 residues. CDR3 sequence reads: CASTFSGGSSYNEQFF. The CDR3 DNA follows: TGCGCCAGCACCTTTAGCGGGGGGAGCTCCTACAATGAGCAGTTCTTC. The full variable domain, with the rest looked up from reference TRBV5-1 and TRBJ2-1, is KAGVTQTPRYLIKTRGQQVTLSCSPISGHRSVSWYQQTPGQGLQFLFEYFSETQRNKGNFPGRFSGRQFSNSRSEMNVSTLELGDSALYLCASTFSGGSSYNEQFFGPGTRLTVL.

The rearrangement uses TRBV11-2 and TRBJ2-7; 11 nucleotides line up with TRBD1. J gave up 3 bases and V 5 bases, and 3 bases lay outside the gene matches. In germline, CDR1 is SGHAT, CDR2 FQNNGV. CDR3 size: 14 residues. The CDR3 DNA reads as TGTGCCAGCAGCAGGACAGGGGGCCTCTACGAGCAGTACTTC. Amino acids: CASSRTGGLYEQYF.

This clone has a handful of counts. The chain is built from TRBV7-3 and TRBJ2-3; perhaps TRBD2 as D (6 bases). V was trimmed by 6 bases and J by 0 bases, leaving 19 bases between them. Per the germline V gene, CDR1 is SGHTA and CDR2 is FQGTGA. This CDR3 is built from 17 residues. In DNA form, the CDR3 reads TGTGCCAGCAGTTTCTCCGGTAGCGGCCAAAGCACAGATACGCAGTATTTT. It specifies CASSFSGSGQSTDTQYF.

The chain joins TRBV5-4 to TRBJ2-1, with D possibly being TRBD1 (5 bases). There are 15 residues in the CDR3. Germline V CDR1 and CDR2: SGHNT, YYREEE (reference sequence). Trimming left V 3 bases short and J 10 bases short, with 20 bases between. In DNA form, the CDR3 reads TGTGCCAGCAGCTCCCCAGGGTTAATGTCCTGGGAGCAGTTCTTC. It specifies CASSSPGLMSWEQFF.

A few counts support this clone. CDR3 sequence (DNA): TGTGCCAGTAGTATAGATCGAACTTCCAGGGCTTTCTTT. Translating gives CASSIDRTSRAFF. The V gene is TRBV19, the J gene TRBJ1-1; D not resolved. V lost 0 bases, J lost 11 bases, and 13 bases lay in between. This CDR3 contains 13 residues. Germline-derived CDR1 and CDR2 are LNHDA and SQIVND (reference sequence).

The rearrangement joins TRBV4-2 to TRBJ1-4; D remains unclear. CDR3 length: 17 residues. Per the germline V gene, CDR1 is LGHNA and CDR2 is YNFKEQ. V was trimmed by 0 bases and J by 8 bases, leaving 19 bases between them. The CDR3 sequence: CASSQDYPRRVEEKLFF. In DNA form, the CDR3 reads TGTGCCAGCAGCCAAGATTATCCCCGGCGGGTCGAAGAAAAACTGTTTTTT.

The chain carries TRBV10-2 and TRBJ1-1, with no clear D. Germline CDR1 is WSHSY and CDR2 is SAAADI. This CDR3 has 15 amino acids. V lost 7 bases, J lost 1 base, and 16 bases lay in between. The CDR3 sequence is CASTRGWAGNTEAFF. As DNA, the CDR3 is TGCGCCAGCACCCGAGGGTGGGCGGGGAACACTGAAGCTTTCTTT.

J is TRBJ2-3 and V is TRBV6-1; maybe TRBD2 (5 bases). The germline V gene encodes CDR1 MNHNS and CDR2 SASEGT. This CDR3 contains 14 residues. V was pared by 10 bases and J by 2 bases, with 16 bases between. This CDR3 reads CATTRPGHTDTQYF. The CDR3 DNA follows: TGTGCCACCACTAGGCCGGGTCACACAGATACGCAGTATTTT.

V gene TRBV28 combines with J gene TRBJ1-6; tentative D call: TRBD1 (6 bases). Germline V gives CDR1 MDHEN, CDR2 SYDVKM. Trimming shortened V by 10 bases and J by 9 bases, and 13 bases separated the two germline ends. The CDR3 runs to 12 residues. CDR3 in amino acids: CATGQLGSPLHF. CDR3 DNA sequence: TGTGCCACCGGACAGTTAGGTTCACCCCTCCACTTT.

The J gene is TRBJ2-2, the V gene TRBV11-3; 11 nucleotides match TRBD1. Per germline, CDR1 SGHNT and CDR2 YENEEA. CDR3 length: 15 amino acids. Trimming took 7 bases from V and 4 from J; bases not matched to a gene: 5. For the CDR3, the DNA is TGTGCCAGCACCGAGGGACAGGGGGGCACCGGGGAGCTGTTTTTT. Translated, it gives CASTEGQGGTGELFF.